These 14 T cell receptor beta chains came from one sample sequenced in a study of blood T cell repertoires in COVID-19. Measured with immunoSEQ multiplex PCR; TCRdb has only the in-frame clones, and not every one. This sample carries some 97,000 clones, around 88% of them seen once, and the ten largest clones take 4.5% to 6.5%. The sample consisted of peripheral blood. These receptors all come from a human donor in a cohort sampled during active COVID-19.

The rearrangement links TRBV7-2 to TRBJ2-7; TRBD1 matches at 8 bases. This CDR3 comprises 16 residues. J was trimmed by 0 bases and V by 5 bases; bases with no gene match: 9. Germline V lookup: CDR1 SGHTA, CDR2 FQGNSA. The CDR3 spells CASSIIDRGASYEQYF. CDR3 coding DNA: TGTGCCAGCAGCATAATAGACAGGGGAGCCTCCTACGAGCAGTACTTC.

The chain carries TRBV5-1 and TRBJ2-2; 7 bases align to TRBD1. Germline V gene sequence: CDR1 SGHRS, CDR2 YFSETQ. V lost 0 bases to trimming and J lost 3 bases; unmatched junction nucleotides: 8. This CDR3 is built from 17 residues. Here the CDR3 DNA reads TGCGCCAGCAGCTTGGCACGCGGCAGGGGGTACACCGGGGAGCTGTTTTTT. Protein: CASSLARGRGYTGELFF.

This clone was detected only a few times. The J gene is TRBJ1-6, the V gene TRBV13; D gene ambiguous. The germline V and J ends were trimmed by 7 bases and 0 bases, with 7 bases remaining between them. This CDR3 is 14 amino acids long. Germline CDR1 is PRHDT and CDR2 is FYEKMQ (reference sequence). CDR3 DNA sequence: TGTGCCAGCATCGATAGCTCCTATAATTCACCCCTCCACTTT. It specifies CASIDSSYNSPLHF.

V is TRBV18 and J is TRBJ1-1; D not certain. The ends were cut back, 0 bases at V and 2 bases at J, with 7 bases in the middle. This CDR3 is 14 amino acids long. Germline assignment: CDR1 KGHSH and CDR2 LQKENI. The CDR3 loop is CASSPPVTNTEAFF. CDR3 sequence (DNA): TGTGCCAGCTCACCACCGGTCACAAACACTGAAGCTTTCTTT.

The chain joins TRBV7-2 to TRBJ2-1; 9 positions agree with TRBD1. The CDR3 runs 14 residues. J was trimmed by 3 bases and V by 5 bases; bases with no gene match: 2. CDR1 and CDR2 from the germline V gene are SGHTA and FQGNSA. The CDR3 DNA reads TGTGCCAGCAGCGGACAGGGGAGCTACAATGAGCAGTTCTTC. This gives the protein CASSGQGSYNEQFF.

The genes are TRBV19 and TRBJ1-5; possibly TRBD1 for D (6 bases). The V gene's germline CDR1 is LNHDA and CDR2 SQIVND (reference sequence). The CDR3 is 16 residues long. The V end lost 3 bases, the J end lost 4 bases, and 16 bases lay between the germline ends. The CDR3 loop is CASSMGRQVWNQPQHF. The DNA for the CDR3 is TGTGCCAGTAGTATGGGGAGACAGGTTTGGAATCAGCCCCAGCATTTT.

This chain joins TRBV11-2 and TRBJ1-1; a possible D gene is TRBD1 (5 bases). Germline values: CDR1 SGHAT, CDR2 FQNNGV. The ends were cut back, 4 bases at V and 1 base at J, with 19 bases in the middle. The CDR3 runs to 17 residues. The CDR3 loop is CASSSWLPWGENTEAFF. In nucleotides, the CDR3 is TGTGCCAGCAGCTCCTGGCTCCCCTGGGGGGAGAACACTGAAGCTTTCTTT.

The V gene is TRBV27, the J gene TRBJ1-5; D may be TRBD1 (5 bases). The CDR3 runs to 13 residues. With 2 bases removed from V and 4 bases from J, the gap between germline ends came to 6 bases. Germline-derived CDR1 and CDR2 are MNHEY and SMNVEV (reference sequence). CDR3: CASSLRGNQPQHF. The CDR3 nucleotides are TGTGCCAGCAGTTTACGGGGGAATCAGCCCCAGCATTTT.

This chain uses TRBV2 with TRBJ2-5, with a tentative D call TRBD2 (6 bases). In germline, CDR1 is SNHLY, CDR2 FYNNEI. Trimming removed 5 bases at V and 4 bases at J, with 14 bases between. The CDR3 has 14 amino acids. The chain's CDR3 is CASSPGEATETQYF. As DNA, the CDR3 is TGTGCCAGCAGTCCGGGGGAGGCCACAGAGACCCAGTACTTC. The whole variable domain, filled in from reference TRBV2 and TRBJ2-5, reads EPEVTQTPSHQVTQMGQEVILRCVPISNHLYFYWYRQILGQKVEFLVSFYNNEISEKSEIFDDQFSVERPDGSNFTLKIRSTKLEDSAMYFCASSPGEATETQYFGPGTRLLVL.

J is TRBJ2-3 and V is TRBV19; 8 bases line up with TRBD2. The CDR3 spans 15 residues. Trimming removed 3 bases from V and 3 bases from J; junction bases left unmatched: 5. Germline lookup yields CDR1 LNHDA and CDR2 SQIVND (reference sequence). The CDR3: CASSIGGRSTDTQYF. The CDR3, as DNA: TGTGCCAGTAGTATTGGCGGGAGGTCTACAGATACGCAGTATTTT.

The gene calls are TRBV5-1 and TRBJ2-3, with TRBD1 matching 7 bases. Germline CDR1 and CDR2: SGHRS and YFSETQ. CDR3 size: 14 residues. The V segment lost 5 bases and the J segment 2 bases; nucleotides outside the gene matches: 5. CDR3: CASRTGTATDTQYF. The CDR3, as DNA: TGCGCCAGCAGGACCGGGACAGCCACAGATACGCAGTATTTT. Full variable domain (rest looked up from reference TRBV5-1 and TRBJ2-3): KAGVTQTPRYLIKTRGQQVTLSCSPISGHRSVSWYQQTPGQGLQFLFEYFSETQRNKGNFPGRFSGRQFSNSRSEMNVSTLELGDSALYLCASRTGTATDTQYFGPGTRLTVL.

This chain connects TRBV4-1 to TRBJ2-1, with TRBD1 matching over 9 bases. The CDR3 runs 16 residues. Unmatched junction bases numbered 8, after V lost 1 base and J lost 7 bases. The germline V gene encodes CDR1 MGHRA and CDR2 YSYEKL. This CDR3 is CASSQGWGTGLNEQFF. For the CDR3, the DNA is TGCGCCAGCAGCCAAGGGTGGGGGACAGGGTTAAATGAGCAGTTCTTC.

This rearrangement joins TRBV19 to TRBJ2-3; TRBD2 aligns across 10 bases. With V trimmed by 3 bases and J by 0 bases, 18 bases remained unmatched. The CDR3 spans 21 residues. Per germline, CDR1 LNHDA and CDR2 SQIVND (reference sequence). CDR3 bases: TGTGCCAGTAGTATGACGAGAAAACTAGCGGGACAAAGGGGGAGCACAGATACGCAGTATTTT. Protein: CASSMTRKLAGQRGSTDTQYF.

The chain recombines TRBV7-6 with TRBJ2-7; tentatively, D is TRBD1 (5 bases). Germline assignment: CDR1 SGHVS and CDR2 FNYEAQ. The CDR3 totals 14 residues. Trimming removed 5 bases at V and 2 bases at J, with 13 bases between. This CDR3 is CASSPTGGTYEQYF. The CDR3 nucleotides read TGTGCCAGCAGCCCAACAGGTGGAACCTACGAGCAGTACTTC. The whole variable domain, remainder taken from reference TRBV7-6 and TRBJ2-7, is GAGVSQSPRYKVTKRGQDVALRCDPISGHVSLYWYRQALGQGPEFLTYFNYEAQQDKSGLPNDRFSAERPEGSISTLTIQRTEQRDSAMYRCASSPTGGTYEQYFGPGTRLTVT.